Listed below are T cell receptor beta chains from one sample, sequenced in a study of cytomegalovirus exposure and HLA in healthy donors. Here immunoSEQ multiplex PCR was the method, and the copy in TCRdb shows in-frame clones only, minus some. In the table there are some 140,000 clones, more than 75% of which are singletons. Sequences were obtained from PBMCs. These receptors were obtained from a man aged 25-40 years in good health and CMV-seropositive. The CDR3 runs from the conserved cysteine through the conserved F or W. The D gene is left open where the match is weak. The size entry is marked missing in some rows and otherwise reads once, few, many or a size class.

size	V	J	D	DNA	CDR3
-	TRBV25-1	TRBJ1-2	-	TGTGCCAGCAGAGCAGACAGGACAAACTATGGCTACACCTTC	CASRADRTNYGYTF
-	TRBV18	TRBJ2-7	-	TGTGCCAGCTCAATAAGCGACAGGTACGAGCAGTACTTC	CASSISDRYEQYF
-	TRBV4-1	TRBJ1-6	-	TGCGCCAGCAGCCAAGGACAGCACAATTCACCCCTCCACTTT	CASSQGQHNSPLHF
-	TRBV2	TRBJ1-5	-	TGTGCCAGCAGTGTATATGGGGGGAGCAATCAGCCCCAGCATTTT	CASSVYGGSNQPQHF
few	TRBV9	TRBJ2-1	TRBD2	TGTGCCAGCAGCCCAGGACTAGCGGGAGCGCTTGGGGTTTACAATGAGCAGTTCTTC	CASSPGLAGALGVYNEQFF
once	TRBV6-6	TRBJ1-4	-	TGTGCCAGCAGTTACTCTGGGCAGGGGAATGAAAAACTGTTTTTT	CASSYSGQGNEKLFF
-	TRBV5-1	TRBJ2-3	TRBD1	TGCGCCAGCAGCTTCGTGACAGGGAACACAGATACGCAGTATTTT	CASSFVTGNTDTQYF
few	TRBV4-1	TRBJ1-1	-	TGCGCCAGCAGCCAAGAGAGGAGAGCTTTCTTT	CASSQERRAFF
-	TRBV11-3	TRBJ2-1	-	TGTGCCAGCAGCCAAGTGGCGGCATCTGAGCAGTTCTTC	CASSQVAASEQFF
-	TRBV6-5	TRBJ2-2	TRBD2	TGTGCCAGCAGTTCTGGCGGGGACTACAACACCGGGGAGCTGTTTTTT	CASSSGGDYNTGELFF
-	TRBV27	TRBJ1-2	-	TGTGCCAGCAGTCCATCGCCGGCGGGGGGCAATGGCTACACCTTC	CASSPSPAGGNGYTF
-	TRBV6-1	TRBJ1-6	-	TGTGCCAGCAGTGGAGGGTTCTGGACAGCCAAACGCAATAATTCACCCCTCCACTTT	CASSGGFWTAKRNNSPLHF
-	TRBV2	TRBJ2-1	TRBD1	TGTGCCAGCAGCGGCAGTAATTGGGACAGAGACTACAATGAGCAGTTCTTC	CASSGSNWDRDYNEQFF
-	TRBV5-4	TRBJ2-5	-	TGTGCCAGCAGCTCACTTAGCTCCACGCGGGGTCAAGAGACCCAGTACTTC	CASSSLSSTRGQETQYF
-	TRBV4-2	TRBJ2-1	TRBD2	TGTGCCAGCAGCCAAGCCTTTAGGACTAGCGGGAGTTTTAACGAGCAGTTCTTC	CASSQAFRTSGSFNEQFF
-	TRBV9	TRBJ2-7	TRBD2	TGTGCCAGCAGCGCCCGGACTAGCGGGAGTCACGAGCAGTACTTC	CASSARTSGSHEQYF
-	TRBV10-3	TRBJ2-2	TRBD1	TGTGCCATCAGTGAGGGGGACAGGGGGCTATCTAACGGGGAGCTGTTTTTT	CAISEGDRGLSNGELFF
-	TRBV7-3	TRBJ2-7	TRBD1	TGTGCCAGCAGCTTCGGGACAGCCGGTGAGCAGTACTTC	CASSFGTAGEQYF
-	TRBV19	TRBJ1-2	-	TGTGCCAGTAGTATTACCCTACGGGGTGACTATGGCTACACCTTC	CASSITLRGDYGYTF
-	TRBV7-2	TRBJ2-1	-	TGTGCCAGCAGCTTCCAGCGCAATGAGCAGTTCTTC	CASSFQRNEQFF
-	TRBV10-3	TRBJ2-1	-	TGTGCCATCAGTGAGGAGGGTACCTACAATGAGCAGTTCTTC	CAISEEGTYNEQFF
-	TRBV6-5	TRBJ1-1	-	TGTGCCAGCAGTTACCAGGGGATTAGGGGTGAAGCTTTCTTT	CASSYQGIRGEAFF
-	TRBV6-5	TRBJ1-3	TRBD1	TGTGCCAGCAGTTTGGACAGGGGAAACACCATATATTTT	CASSLDRGNTIYF
-	TRBV6-5	TRBJ2-7	-	TGTGCCAGCCCCCGCGGGATTGGCGAGCAGTACTTC	CASPRGIGEQYF
-	TRBV9	TRBJ1-2	TRBD1	TGTGCCAGCAGCGTAGACGCAGGGGGGAACTATGGCTACACCTTC	CASSVDAGGNYGYTF
-	TRBV10-2	TRBJ2-7	TRBD1	TGCGCCAGCAGTGGCCAGACAGGGGCCTACGAGCAGTACTTC	CASSGQTGAYEQYF